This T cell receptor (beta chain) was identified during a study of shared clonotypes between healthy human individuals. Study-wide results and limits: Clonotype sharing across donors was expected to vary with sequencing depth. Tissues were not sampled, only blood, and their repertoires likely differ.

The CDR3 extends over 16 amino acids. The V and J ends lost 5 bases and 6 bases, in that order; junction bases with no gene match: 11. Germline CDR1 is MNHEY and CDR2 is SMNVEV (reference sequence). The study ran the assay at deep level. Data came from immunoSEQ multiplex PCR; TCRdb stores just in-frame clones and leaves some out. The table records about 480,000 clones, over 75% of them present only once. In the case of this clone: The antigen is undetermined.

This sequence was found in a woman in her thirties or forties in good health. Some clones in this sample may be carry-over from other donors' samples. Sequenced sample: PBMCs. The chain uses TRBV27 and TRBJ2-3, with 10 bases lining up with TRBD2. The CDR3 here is CASSLGLAAPKDTQYF. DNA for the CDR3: TGTGCCAGCAGTCTCGGACTAGCGGCCCCCAAGGATACGCAGTATTTT.